These 3 T cell receptor beta chains share one sample of origin, sequenced in a study of T cell responses to AZD1222 COVID-19 vaccine. TCRdb's table, derived via immunoSEQ multiplex PCR, lists solely in-frame clones and lacks some. The data show tens of thousands of clones, 80% to 90% seen once. The sequencing here drew on peripheral blood, taken on day 0 of AZD1222 vaccination. These receptors were taken from an adult in good health.

The chain is built from TRBV6-1 and TRBJ2-4; D is perhaps TRBD2 (5 bases). Trimming pared 1 base from V and 7 bases from J, leaving 8 bases between. The germline CDR1 and CDR2 sequences are MNHNS and SASEGT. The CDR3 has 13 residues. CDR3 residues: CASSEVGLNIQYF. In nucleotides, the CDR3 is TGTGCCAGCAGTGAAGTCGGACTTAACATTCAGTACTTC.

The chain recombines TRBV2 with TRBJ2-3, with D possibly TRBD2 on 6 matching bases. The CDR3 has 13 residues. Germline loops: CDR1 SNHLY, CDR2 FYNNEI. With 8 bases removed from V and 6 bases from J, the gap between germline ends came to 15 bases. The CDR3 loop reads CASGGTRGDTQYF. The CDR3 DNA reads TGTGCCAGCGGGGGGACCCGGGGGGATACGCAGTATTTT.

The chain links TRBV18 to TRBJ1-5; 10 positions match TRBD1. This CDR3 is 16 amino acids long. The ends lost 3 bases at V and 1 base at J; junction bases unmatched: 3. The germline V gene encodes CDR1 KGHSH and CDR2 LQKENI. The chain's CDR3 is CASSPTGQGSNQPQHF. The CDR3 nucleotides read TGTGCCAGCTCACCCACGGGACAGGGGAGCAATCAGCCCCAGCATTTT. Drawing the rest from reference TRBV18 and TRBJ1-5, the complete variable domain is NAGVMQNPRHLVRRRGQEARLRCSPMKGHSHVYWYRQLPEEGLKFMVYLQKENIIDESGMPKERFSAEFPKEGPSILRIQQVVRGDSAAYFCASSPTGQGSNQPQHFGDGTRLSIL.